The subject of this entry is one T cell receptor (beta chain). The antigen is not known. The identical CDR3 is also encoded by other nucleotide sequences in the sample. These data come from a study of shared clonotypes between healthy human individuals. Findings and caveats of the study: As a rule, naive subsets had a larger estimated richness than memory subsets.

This CDR3 is built from 12 residues. Germline lookup yields CDR1 MDHEN and CDR2 SYDVKM. V lost 8 bases and J lost 4, with 8 bases in between. In the sorted-subset replicate PCRs, around 200 ng DNA, 25,000 to 35,000 T cell genomes, was used. The table came from immunoSEQ multiplex PCR; TCRdb's copy has only in-frame clones and leaves some out. This sample has over 2 million clones, with just under 95% found just once. V gene TRBV28 combines with J gene TRBJ2-2, with D uncertain. The receptor was isolated from a man between 18 and 29 years old in good health. Some clones in this sample may be carry-over from other donors' samples. Sequencing was carried out using naive CD4+ T cells from PBMCs. Noted subset: CD45RA+ positively selected. The CDR3 sequence is CASPSSTGELFF. The DNA of the CDR3 is TGTGCCAGCCCTTCCTCCACCGGGGAGCTGTTTTTT.